Following are 16 T cell receptor beta chains from one sample sequenced in a study of blood T cell repertoires in COVID-19. Produced via immunoSEQ multiplex PCR; TCRdb's table is partial and in-frame only. The sample lists roughly 200,000 clones; 70% to 90% were seen once. Sequenced material: peripheral blood. Receptors were obtained from a human donor with active or convalescent COVID-19. The donor label of this sample is uncertain.

The chain combines TRBV18 with TRBJ1-2, with 10 bases lining up with TRBD1. V gave up 2 bases and J gave up 2 bases; unmatched junction bases: 2. Germline loops: CDR1 KGHSH, CDR2 LQKENI. The CDR3 totals 15 residues. The CDR3 sequence: CASSPRDRGNYGYTF. CDR3 nucleotides: TGTGCCAGCTCACCAAGGGACAGGGGAAACTATGGCTACACCTTC.

The genes are TRBV28 and TRBJ1-4, with 10 bases fitting TRBD1. This CDR3 region has 13 residues. V lost 10 bases to trimming and J lost 10 bases; unmatched junction nucleotides: 9. Germline V lookup: CDR1 MDHEN, CDR2 SYDVKM. The CDR3 protein is CATTDRGKGKLFF. The CDR3, as DNA: TGTGCCACCACGGACAGGGGGAAAGGAAAACTGTTTTTT.

This chain links TRBV6-5 with TRBJ2-7; a weak D match, TRBD1 (6 bases). Germline V gene data show CDR1 as MNHEY and CDR2 as SVGAGI. The CDR3 has 12 residues. Deletions cut 6 bases from V and 2 bases from J, with 8 bases between. The CDR3 nucleotides read TGTGCCAGCAGACAGGGAACCTACGAGCAGTACTTC. This translates into CASRQGTYEQYF.

The J gene is TRBJ2-5, the V gene TRBV7-9; possible D gene TRBD1, 6 bases. CDR3 length: 14 amino acids. Germline CDR1 is SEHNR and CDR2 is FQNEAQ (reference sequence). Trimming removed 5 bases from V and 1 base from J, with 11 bases in between. CDR3 loop: CASSPGQTQETQYF. Here the CDR3 DNA reads TGTGCCAGCAGCCCAGGACAGACCCAAGAGACCCAGTACTTC. The entire variable domain, with the rest obtained from reference TRBV7-9 and TRBJ2-5, is as follows: DTGVSQNPRHKITKRGQNVTFRCDPISEHNRLYWYRQTLGQGPEFLTYFQNEAQLEKSRLLSDRFSAERPKGSFSTLEIQRTEQGDSAMYLCASSPGQTQETQYFGPGTRLLVL.

The CDR3 loop reads CASSYSAGEGYGYTF. CDR3 DNA sequence: TGTGCCAGCAGTTACTCGGCAGGGGAGGGCTATGGCTACACCTTC. The genes are TRBV6-5 and TRBJ1-2; tentative D call: TRBD1 (6 bases). In germline, CDR1 is MNHEY, CDR2 SVGAGI. V was shortened by 0 bases and J by 4 bases, with 12 bases between the two germline ends. This CDR3 comprises 15 residues.

The V call is TRBV9, the J call TRBJ2-3, with 11 positions matching TRBD2. This CDR3 has 15 amino acids. Trimming removed 3 bases from V and 10 bases from J; junction bases left unmatched: 10. The germline gives CDR1 SGDLS, CDR2 YYNGEE. CDR3 nucleotides: TGTGCCAGCAGCGCGACTAGCGGGACCTATCAGGCGCAGTATTTT. It codes for CASSATSGTYQAQYF. The whole variable domain, remainder taken from reference TRBV9 and TRBJ2-3, is DSGVTQTPKHLITATGQRVTLRCSPRSGDLSVYWYQQSLDQGLQFLIQYYNGEERAKGNILERFSAQQFPDLHSELNLSSLELGDSALYFCASSATSGTYQAQYFGPGTRLTVL.

The chain couples TRBV19 to TRBJ2-3; 7 nucleotides agree with TRBD2. Germline values: CDR1 LNHDA, CDR2 SQIVND (reference sequence). The length of the CDR3 is 16 residues. V dropped 3 bases and J dropped 6; count of bases not matched to a gene: 12. In DNA form, the CDR3 reads TGTGCCAGTAGTATTCCCCGGACGGGCGGGAGTGATACGCAGTATTTT. Translating gives CASSIPRTGGSDTQYF.

The chain uses TRBV11-3 and TRBJ2-3; D ambiguous. This CDR3 has 15 amino acids. Trimming pared 0 bases from V and 3 bases from J, leaving 10 bases between. The V gene's germline CDR1 is SGHNT and CDR2 YENEEA. The CDR3 sequence is CASSLEAIRTDTQYF. The CDR3 DNA reads as TGTGCCAGCAGCTTAGAAGCTATCCGAACAGATACGCAGTATTTT.

The gene calls are TRBV19 and TRBJ1-4, with D uncertain. This CDR3 comprises 13 residues. V lost 2 bases and J 8 bases, leaving 9 bases between the germline ends. CDR1 and CDR2 from the germline V gene are LNHDA and SQIVND (reference sequence). The CDR3 spells CASSIRELEKLFF. The CDR3 bases are TGTGCCAGTAGTATACGGGAGCTGGAAAAACTGTTTTTT.

This sequence joins TRBV6-5 and TRBJ2-7; a weak D match, TRBD1 (6 bases). V was trimmed by 7 bases and J by 2 bases, leaving 12 bases between them. The CDR3 loop spans 13 amino acids. Germline CDR1 MNHEY, CDR2 SVGAGI. The CDR3 sequence: CASTQGTAYEQYF. Here the CDR3 DNA reads TGTGCCAGCACCCAGGGGACCGCCTACGAGCAGTACTTC.

This chain links TRBV24-1 with TRBJ2-6; 7 bases align to TRBD1. Germline loops: CDR1 KGHDR, CDR2 SFDVKD. With V trimmed by 4 bases and J by 2 bases, 7 bases remained unmatched. The CDR3 is 17 amino acids. CDR3 sequence: CATSDPIGTAGANVLTF. The CDR3 region has the DNA TGTGCCACCAGTGACCCAATCGGGACAGCTGGGGCCAACGTCCTGACTTTC.

The rearrangement joins TRBV7-2 to TRBJ1-2; TRBD1 might be the D (5 bases). Trimming left V 1 base short and J 8 bases short, with 14 bases between. The CDR3 is 14 amino acids. Germline assignment: CDR1 SGHTA and CDR2 FQGNSA. Written as DNA, the CDR3 is TGTGCCAGCAGCTTAGGAGGTGGGGCGAAAGGCTACACCTTC. As protein: CASSLGGGAKGYTF.

V is TRBV27 and J is TRBJ2-2; the match to TRBD1 covers 8 bases. V lost 4 bases, J lost 8 bases, and 9 bases stayed unmatched. The CDR3 covers 15 residues. CDR1 is MNHEY, CDR2 SMNVEV, per germline (reference sequence). CDR3 region: CASSYGTGDIGELFF. DNA of the CDR3: TGTGCCAGCAGTTATGGGACAGGTGACATTGGGGAGCTGTTTTTT.

J is TRBJ1-1 and V is TRBV18; D might be TRBD1 (5 bases). CDR1 and CDR2 (germline): KGHSH, LQKENI. This CDR3 region has 12 residues. V lost 6 bases to trimming and J lost 5 bases, with 10 bases between them. DNA for the CDR3: TGTGCCAGCTCCCGGGAGGGGACTGAAGCTTTCTTT. It encodes CASSREGTEAFF.

The J gene is TRBJ1-1, the V gene TRBV9; 7 bases are a match to TRBD1. With V trimmed by 4 bases and J by 0 bases, 9 bases remained unmatched. The CDR3 contains 16 residues. Germline values: CDR1 SGDLS, CDR2 YYNGEE. The CDR3 here is CASSLLGGRLNTEAFF. The CDR3 region has the DNA TGTGCCAGCAGCCTCTTAGGGGGCCGATTGAACACTGAAGCTTTCTTT. The full variable domain, with the rest looked up from reference TRBV9 and TRBJ1-1, is DSGVTQTPKHLITATGQRVTLRCSPRSGDLSVYWYQQSLDQGLQFLIQYYNGEERAKGNILERFSAQQFPDLHSELNLSSLELGDSALYFCASSLLGGRLNTEAFFGQGTRLTVV.

The chain has TRBV7-8 and TRBJ2-2; no clear D. CDR1 is SGHVS and CDR2 is FQNEAQ in the germline V gene. V lost 3 bases and J 3 bases, leaving 14 bases between the germline ends. This CDR3 spans 16 amino acids. CDR3: CASSLLAGVDTGELFF. CDR3 DNA sequence: TGTGCCAGCAGCTTGCTCGCCGGAGTTGACACCGGGGAGCTGTTTTTT.